Below are 21 T cell receptor beta chains sequenced from a single sample in a study of tumor T cells in aggressive B-cell lymphoma. Clones were sequenced by immunoSEQ multiplex PCR, and TCRdb holds only the in-frame ones, with some missing. The table has 2,000 to 2,500 clones, around 88% seen once. The sample was tumor tissue. The receptor set was obtained from an adult with diffuse large B cell lymphoma.

The V call is TRBV11-2, the J call TRBJ2-2; perhaps TRBD1 as D (6 bases). CDR1 SGHAT and CDR2 FQNNGV come from the germline V gene. V lost 3 bases to trimming and J lost 5 bases, with 16 bases between them. This CDR3 comprises 16 residues. The CDR3 loop is CASSFAPAGVTGELFF. CDR3 nucleotides: TGTGCCAGCAGCTTCGCCCCGGCAGGGGTGACCGGGGAGCTGTTTTTT. The full variable domain, in which reference TRBV11-2 and TRBJ2-2 provide the parts outside the CDR3, is EAGVAQSPRYKIIEKRQSVAFWCNPISGHATLYWYQQILGQGPKLLIQFQNNGVVDDSQLPKDRFSAERLKGVDSTLKIQPAKLEDSAVYLCASSFAPAGVTGELFFGEGSRLTVL.

In its sample, this clone was seen a few times. The rearrangement joins TRBV7-8 to TRBJ1-1; D not resolved. The CDR3 totals 12 residues. Germline lookup yields CDR1 SGHVS and CDR2 FQNEAQ. Trimming took off 5 bases at V and 5 bases at J, with 9 bases between the two ends. The CDR3: CASSRSLTEAFF. The DNA of the CDR3 is TGTGCCAGCAGCCGGTCCTTGACTGAAGCTTTCTTT.

With respect to this clone: Distinct nucleotide sequences in the sample also encode this CDR3. The chain carries TRBV18 and TRBJ2-5; 9 bases map to TRBD2. Germline CDR1 reads KGHSH; CDR2 reads LQKENI. This CDR3 comprises 15 residues. V lost 0 bases and J lost 5; bases outside the gene matches: 4. The CDR3 is CASSPPAGGGETQYF. In nucleotides, the CDR3 is TGTGCCAGCTCACCACCAGCGGGAGGCGGGGAGACCCAGTACTTC.

The genes are TRBV6-4 and TRBJ2-1; 7 bases line up with TRBD1. Trimming at V came to 0 bases and at J to 7 bases, leaving 6 bases not matched to a gene. Per the germline V gene, CDR1 is MRHNA and CDR2 is SNTAGT. This CDR3 contains 15 residues. The CDR3 sequence: CASSDSEGAVNEQFF. As DNA, the CDR3 is TGTGCCAGCAGTGACTCAGAGGGGGCGGTTAATGAGCAGTTCTTC.

This chain links TRBV14 with TRBJ2-2, with unresolved D. This CDR3 has 15 amino acids. Trimming stripped 0 bases from V and 4 bases from J, with 9 bases between. Germline V gives CDR1 SGHDN, CDR2 FVKESK. This CDR3 reads CASSQDAASTGELFF. In DNA form, the CDR3 reads TGTGCCAGCAGCCAAGATGCGGCTAGCACCGGGGAGCTGTTTTTT.

This chain links TRBV6-5 with TRBJ2-5, with 8 bases that match TRBD2. Gene TRBJ2-7 matches the end of the DNA better, so the J call may be wrong. Looked up from germline, CDR1 is MNHEY and CDR2 is SVGAGI. The CDR3 runs 15 residues. As DNA, the CDR3 is TGTGCCAGCACCCGGGGGGGCCGGGCCCGCTACGAGCAGTACTTC. Translated: CASTRGGRARYEQYF.

This chain links TRBV9 with TRBJ2-7; TRBD2 agrees at 10 bases. V lost 5 bases, J lost 3 bases, and 5 bases stayed unmatched. Germline V gene lookup returns CDR1 SGDLS and CDR2 YYNGEE. This CDR3 comprises 14 residues. The CDR3 reads CASSTGTSDYEQYF. CDR3 sequence (DNA): TGTGCCAGCAGTACCGGGACTAGCGACTACGAGCAGTACTTC.

Note on this clone: Compared with germline, one end of the junction differs, possibly owing to a read error. The V call is TRBV11-3, the J call TRBJ2-7; TRBD2 is a possible D gene (6 bases). Germline assignment: CDR1 SGHNT and CDR2 YENEEA. This CDR3 spans 14 amino acids. CDR3 sequence: CASSPGGTSSEQYF. The CDR3 region has the DNA TGTGCCAGCAGCCCCGGAGGGACGTCCTCCGAGCAGTACTTC.

The rearrangement links TRBV19 to TRBJ1-2, with 7 nucleotides matching TRBD1. V gave up 3 bases and J gave up 6 bases; unmatched junction bases: 10. The germline CDR1 and CDR2 sequences are LNHDA and SQIVND (reference sequence). The CDR3 is made up of 15 amino acids. For the CDR3, the DNA is TGTGCCAGTAGTATTGCGGCAGGGGGGTTGGATGGCTACACCTTC. Amino acids: CASSIAAGGLDGYTF.

For this clone: A read error likely explains this, since a far larger clone differs by one base. This chain links TRBV7-9 with TRBJ2-1, with D possibly TRBD1 on 6 matching bases. CDR1 is SEHNR and CDR2 is FQNEAQ in the germline V gene (reference sequence). The CDR3 has 13 amino acids. Deletions cut 5 bases from V and 10 bases from J, with 15 bases between. CDR3 nucleotides: TGTGCCAGCAGCGAACTGGACAGCCAGGAGCAGTTCTTC. This sequence encodes CASSELDSQEQFF.

The J gene is TRBJ1-1, the V gene TRBV19; D is possibly TRBD1 (6 bases). CDR1 is LNHDA, CDR2 SQIVND, per germline (reference sequence). This CDR3 has 15 amino acids. Trimming shortened V by 5 bases and J by 8 bases, and 21 bases separated the two germline ends. Here the CDR3 reads CASSVQGSLRLEAFF. The CDR3 DNA reads as TGTGCCAGTAGTGTTCAGGGGTCGCTAAGGCTGGAAGCTTTCTTT.

The sample holds a few counts of this clone. The CDR3 DNA follows: TGCGCCAGCAGTGATCGCGGTTGGACCGGGGAGCTGTTTTTT. The encoded protein is CASSDRGWTGELFF. The genes are TRBV10-1 and TRBJ2-2; D ambiguous. Germline assignment: CDR1 WNHNN and CDR2 SYGVQD (reference sequence). The CDR3 has 14 residues. V was trimmed by 3 bases and J by 5 bases, leaving 10 bases between them.

The chain joins TRBV29-1 to TRBJ1-1; 10 bases agree with TRBD1. J lost 4 bases, V lost 4 bases, and 0 bases had no gene match. Per the germline V gene, CDR1 is SQVTM and CDR2 is ANQGSEA. CDR3 length: 12 residues. CDR3 in amino acids: CSVGQGATEAFF. The CDR3 DNA is TGCAGCGTTGGACAGGGGGCCACTGAAGCTTTCTTT.

Concerning this clone: Germline is not matched at one junction end, which may reflect a read error. The chain combines TRBV5-1 with TRBJ2-1; D perhaps matches TRBD2 (5 bases). Per the germline V gene, CDR1 is SGHRS and CDR2 is YFSETQ. The CDR3 consists of 14 residues. The CDR3 DNA follows: TGTGCCAGCAGCCCCCAAGACGGGGACAATGAGCAGTTCTTC. Its translation is CASSPQDGDNEQFF. The whole variable domain, filled in from reference TRBV5-1 and TRBJ2-1, reads KAGVTQTPRYLIKTRGQQVTLSCSPISGHRSVSWYQQTPGQGLQFLFEYFSETQRNKGNFPGRFSGRQFSNSRSEMNVSTLELGDSALYLCASSPQDGDNEQFFGPGTRLTVL.

The DNA of the CDR3 is TGCGCCAGCAGCCATCCTACAAGGAGTTCAGATACGCAGTATTTT. Encoded protein: CASSHPTRSSDTQYF. The chain links TRBV4-1 to TRBJ2-3; D remains ambiguous. Germline lookup yields CDR1 MGHRA and CDR2 YSYEKL. This CDR3 is built from 15 residues. V was trimmed by 3 bases and J by 4 bases, leaving 14 bases between them.

A note on this clone: The same CDR3 also results from other DNA sequences found in this sample. This chain links TRBV7-8 with TRBJ2-1, with D possibly matching TRBD2 (6 bases). The germline V gene encodes CDR1 SGHVS and CDR2 FQNEAQ. The CDR3 spans 12 residues. V was pared by 3 bases and J by 9 bases, with 9 bases between. The DNA of the CDR3 is TGTGCCAGCAGCTTTCGGGAGAGTGAGCAGTTCTTC. Encoded protein: CASSFRESEQFF.

V and J are TRBV5-6 and TRBJ2-3; 7 positions match TRBD2. CDR1 is SGHDT, CDR2 YYEEEE, per germline. The trim removed 0 bases at V and 5 bases at J, leaving 3 bases unmatched. CDR3 length: 14 residues. As DNA, the CDR3 is TGTGCCAGCAGCTTGGGAGCGGGACGAGATACGCAGTATTTT. This codes for CASSLGAGRDTQYF.

This rearrangement joins TRBV9 to TRBJ1-2; D uncertain. The CDR3 has 11 residues. CDR1 is SGDLS, CDR2 YYNGEE, per germline. V was shortened by 7 bases and J by 12 bases, with 16 bases between the two germline ends. CDR3 DNA: TGTGCCAGCTGCTTGGCCCGATCCGACACCTTC. This codes for CASCLARSDTF.

V gene TRBV19 combines with J gene TRBJ1-3; 8 nucleotides match TRBD1. The CDR3 loop spans 14 amino acids. CDR1 LNHDA and CDR2 SQIVND come from the germline V gene (reference sequence). With V trimmed by 6 bases and J by 0 bases, 1 base remained unmatched. CDR3 sequence: CASSGQGSGNTIYF. The CDR3 DNA is TGTGCCAGTAGCGGACAGGGCTCTGGAAACACCATATATTTT.

This clone was seen once. The V gene is TRBV7-3, the J gene TRBJ1-6; D gene ambiguous. CDR1 SGHTA and CDR2 FQGTGA come from the germline V gene. This CDR3 spans 14 amino acids. V gave up 5 bases and J gave up 9 bases, with 14 bases separating them. Here the CDR3 reads CASSRTGGSSPLHF. The CDR3 DNA reads as TGTGCCAGCAGCCGAACCGGAGGTTCTTCACCCCTCCACTTT.

CDR3 amino acids: CASSGLSGTGNEKLFF. CDR3 bases: TGTGCCAGCAGTGGTCTATCCGGGACAGGGAATGAAAAACTGTTTTTT. The rearrangement joins TRBV25-1 to TRBJ1-4; TRBD1 matches at 9 bases. This CDR3 contains 16 residues. After removal of 4 bases from V and 5 bases from J, the junction contained 8 bases not matched to a gene. CDR1 and CDR2 from the germline V gene are MGHDK and SYGVNS.